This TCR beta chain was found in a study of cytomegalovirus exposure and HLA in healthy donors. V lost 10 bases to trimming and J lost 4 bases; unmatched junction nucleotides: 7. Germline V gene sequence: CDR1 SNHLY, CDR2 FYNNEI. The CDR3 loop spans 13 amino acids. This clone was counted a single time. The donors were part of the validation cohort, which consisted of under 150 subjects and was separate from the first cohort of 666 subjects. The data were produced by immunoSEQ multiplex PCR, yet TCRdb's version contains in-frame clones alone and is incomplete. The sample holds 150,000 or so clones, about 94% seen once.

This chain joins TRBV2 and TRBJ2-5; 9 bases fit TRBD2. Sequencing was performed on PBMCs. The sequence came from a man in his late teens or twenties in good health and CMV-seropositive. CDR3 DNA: TGTGCCACGGGGGAACTAGCGGGAGAGACCCAGTACTTC. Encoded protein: CATGELAGETQYF.